These T cell receptor beta chains were read from a single sample in a study of beta chain features in type 1 diabetes. Sequencing used immunoSEQ multiplex PCR; TCRdb keeps in-frame clones, though not all of them. The sample records 900,000 or so clones, roughly 15% being singletons. The material sequenced was naive CD4+ T cells from blood. Every receptor here comes from a woman aged 18-30 years in good health. CDR3s include the opening cysteine and the closing phenylalanine or tryptophan. A D gene is named only where the DNA matches it firmly. A clone size is listed for some rows: how often the clone was seen (once, few, many), or a class if it is expanded.

V: TRBV28; D: -; J: TRBJ2-7; size: -; DNA: TGTGCCAGCAGCCGTGGGGACTACGAGCAGTACTTC; CDR3: CASSRGDYEQYF
V: TRBV15; D: TRBD1; J: TRBJ2-5; size: -; DNA: TGTGCCACCAGCACAGACAGGGTGCAAGAGACCCAGTACTTC; CDR3: CATSTDRVQETQYF
V: TRBV13; D: TRBD1; J: TRBJ2-7; size: few; DNA: TGTGCCAGCAGCTTAAGGGGGCGTCAGTCCTACGAGCAGTACTTC; CDR3: CASSLRGRQSYEQYF
V: TRBV15; D: -; J: TRBJ2-1; size: -; DNA: TGTGCCACCAGCAGAGTCGGGGGCAGAAATGAGCAGTTCTTC; CDR3: CATSRVGGRNEQFF
V: TRBV19; D: -; J: TRBJ2-6; size: few; DNA: TGTGCCAGTAGTATTCCTGGGGCCAACGTCCTGACTTTC; CDR3: CASSIPGANVLTF
V: TRBV19; D: TRBD2; J: TRBJ2-1; size: -; DNA: TGTGCCAGTAGTAGACTAGCGGGGTTATACAATGAGCAGTTCTTC; CDR3: CASSRLAGLYNEQFF
V: TRBV18; D: -; J: TRBJ2-2; size: -; DNA: TGTGCCAGCTCACCACCTGGGTTGCACACCGGGGAGCTGTTTTTT; CDR3: CASSPPGLHTGELFF
V: TRBV10-3; D: -; J: TRBJ2-7; size: -; DNA: TGTGCCATCAGTCCGGGTAGGGAGCAGTACTTC; CDR3: CAISPGREQYF
V: TRBV7-8; D: TRBD2; J: TRBJ2-7; size: -; DNA: TGTGCCAGCAGCTTAGTTAGGGGACTACCCGCCGAGCAGTACTTC; CDR3: CASSLVRGLPAEQYF
V: TRBV6-6; D: -; J: TRBJ1-5; size: -; DNA: TGTGCCAGCAGTTTCGACTGGCAGGGGCATCAGCCCCAGCATTTT; CDR3: CASSFDWQGHQPQHF
V: TRBV4-1; D: -; J: TRBJ2-2; size: few; DNA: TGCGCCAGCAGCCAAGCCGGGAGCAAGCAGGGCGGGGAGCTGTTTTTT; CDR3: CASSQAGSKQGGELFF
V: TRBV5-6; D: TRBD1; J: TRBJ2-7; size: -; DNA: TGTGCCAGCAGCTCCGGACAGGGGAGGAACGAGCAGTACTTC; CDR3: CASSSGQGRNEQYF
V: TRBV29-1; D: TRBD1; J: TRBJ1-2; size: few; DNA: TGCAGCGTTGGGACAGGGAGAAACTATGGCTACACCTTC; CDR3: CSVGTGRNYGYTF
V: TRBV29-1; D: TRBD1; J: TRBJ1-3; size: few; DNA: TGCAGCGTTGAAGAACAACAGGGGGCCTTTGGAAACACCATATATTTT; CDR3: CSVEEQQGAFGNTIYF
V: TRBV29-1; D: TRBD2; J: TRBJ2-1; size: -; DNA: TGCAGCGTTGGGTTGCTAGCGGGAGGTATTGAGCAGTTCTTC; CDR3: CSVGLLAGGIEQFF
V: TRBV2; D: -; J: TRBJ2-4; size: -; DNA: TGTGCCAGCGGTGGAGAGACTGGGGCAACCATTCAGTACTTC; CDR3: CASGGETGATIQYF
V: TRBV7-9; D: -; J: TRBJ2-1; size: -; DNA: TGTGCCAGCAGCTTTATCTATGAGCAGTTCTTC; CDR3: CASSFIYEQFF
V: TRBV10-3; D: -; J: TRBJ1-1; size: -; DNA: TGTGCCATCAGTGGGGCAATAAACACTGAAGCTTTCTTT; CDR3: CAISGAINTEAFF
V: TRBV9; D: -; J: TRBJ2-5; size: -; DNA: TGTGCCAGCAGCGTAGGTATGGGGACACACCCTACGGAGACCCAGTACTTC; CDR3: CASSVGMGTHPTETQYF
V: TRBV27; D: TRBD2; J: TRBJ2-1; size: -; DNA: TGTGCCAGCAGATTCGGACTAGCTGGGTCCTACAATGAGCAGTTCTTC; CDR3: CASRFGLAGSYNEQFF
V: TRBV9; D: -; J: TRBJ2-1; size: few; DNA: TGTGCCAGCAGTCCAGGACCTCCCCCAGCTGAGCAGTTCTTC; CDR3: CASSPGPPPAEQFF
V: TRBV29-1; D: TRBD2; J: TRBJ2-3; size: few; DNA: TGCAGTGCTCCCACCTGGGGGGGTAGCACAGATACGCAGTATTTT; CDR3: CSAPTWGGSTDTQYF
V: TRBV19; D: TRBD2; J: TRBJ2-3; size: -; DNA: TGTGCCAGTACACAACTAGCGGGAGAAATAGATACGCAGTATTTT; CDR3: CASTQLAGEIDTQYF
V: TRBV4-3; D: -; J: TRBJ1-2; size: few; DNA: TGCGCCAGCAGCCAAGTAACCAGGCGGGACATTCGGGACTATGGCTACACCTTC; CDR3: CASSQVTRRDIRDYGYTF
V: TRBV29-1; D: TRBD1; J: TRBJ1-1; size: few; DNA: TGCAGCGTTAACCCCGGGACAGTGAACACTGAAGCTTTCTTT; CDR3: CSVNPGTVNTEAFF
V: TRBV19; D: TRBD1; J: TRBJ1-1; size: -; DNA: TGTGCCAGTAGTGGCCAGGGGGCTCGGGCTGAAGCTTTCTTT; CDR3: CASSGQGARAEAFF
V: TRBV7-2; D: -; J: TRBJ1-3; size: few; DNA: TGTGCCAGCAGCTTTGATCCCTCTGGAAACACCATATATTTT; CDR3: CASSFDPSGNTIYF
V: TRBV19; D: -; J: TRBJ1-2; size: few; DNA: TGTGCCAGTAGCCAAGGGGTGGCGTACTATGGCTACACCTTC; CDR3: CASSQGVAYYGYTF